The 17 T cell receptor beta chains listed next were all sequenced from one sample in a study of identical twins. MiXCR, applied by TCRdb to the 5' RACE reads, yields one record per CDR3 protein. This repertoire shows about 470,000 distinct CDR3 sequences, 20% to 25% found once; its top ten account for about 2.7%. This sample also appeared in a second study, on T cells expressing NK-cell markers.

The sequencing sample was made of CD4+ T cells sorted from blood. Every receptor here comes from a woman under 30 in good health.

This clonotype has a handful of counts. J is TRBJ1-2 and V is TRBV10-3, with D unclear. The CDR3 loop spans 12 amino acids. The germline V gene encodes CDR1 ENHRY and CDR2 SYGVKD. V dropped 6 bases and J dropped 3 bases, with 8 bases sitting between them. The DNA of the CDR3 is TGTGCCATCAGCTTAATGGACTATGGCTACACCTTC. Its translation is CAISLMDYGYTF.

This clonotype was seen a handful of times. The chain is built from TRBV20-1 and TRBJ1-4; TRBD1 might be the D (5 bases). The V and J ends lost 3 bases and 7 bases respectively, with 6 bases between them. This CDR3 comprises 11 residues. Germline-derived CDR1 and CDR2 are DFQATT and SNEGSKA (reference sequence). CDR3 sequence reads: CSARQGEKLFF. The CDR3 DNA sequence: TGCAGTGCTAGGCAGGGTGAAAAACTGTTTTTT.

V is TRBV20-1 and J is TRBJ2-5; D is unresolved. Germline V gene data show CDR1 as DFQATT and CDR2 as SNEGSKA (reference sequence). Trimming took 3 bases from V and 7 from J, leaving 15 bases between them. The CDR3 sequence is 13 residues long. The CDR3 is CSASRSPAGTQYF. DNA for the CDR3: TGCAGTGCTAGTCGTTCACCCGCAGGGACCCAGTACTTC.

The V and J genes are TRBV5-1 and TRBJ2-2, with TRBD1 matching over 10 bases. The CDR3 covers 16 residues. Per the germline V gene, CDR1 is SGHRS and CDR2 is YFSETQ. V lost 4 bases, J lost 2 bases, and 5 bases stayed unmatched. The CDR3 reads CASSAGTGANTGELFF. In DNA form, the CDR3 reads TGCGCCAGCAGCGCGGGGACAGGGGCCAACACCGGGGAGCTGTTTTTT.

There are a few counts of this clonotype. The chain carries TRBV14 and TRBJ1-1, with D unclear. The CDR3 totals 13 residues. Germline CDR1 reads SGHDN; CDR2 reads FVKESK. V was cut by 3 bases and J by 0 bases, with 5 bases left in between. The CDR3 DNA sequence: TGTGCCAGCAGCCACCACATGAACACTGAAGCTTTCTTT. It encodes CASSHHMNTEAFF.

This chain links TRBV5-1 with TRBJ1-2; weak D call: TRBD1 (6 bases). Trimming shortened V by 1 base and J by 4 bases, and 11 bases separated the two germline ends. CDR1 and CDR2 from the germline V gene are SGHRS and YFSETQ. The CDR3 covers 14 residues. This CDR3 is CASSLLGGGYGYTF. For the CDR3, the DNA is TGCGCCAGCAGCTTGCTAGGGGGAGGCTATGGCTACACCTTC. Filled out from reference TRBV5-1 and TRBJ1-2, the complete variable domain reads KAGVTQTPRYLIKTRGQQVTLSCSPISGHRSVSWYQQTPGQGLQFLFEYFSETQRNKGNFPGRFSGRQFSNSRSEMNVSTLELGDSALYLCASSLLGGGYGYTFGSGTRLTVV.

At least ten counts were recorded for this clonotype. The rearrangement joins TRBV5-1 to TRBJ1-1; no clear D. V lost 0 bases and J 1 base, leaving 7 bases between the germline ends. The CDR3 length is 14 residues. CDR1 and CDR2 from the germline V gene are SGHRS and YFSETQ. The chain's CDR3 is CASSLDHQNTEAFF. As DNA, the CDR3 is TGCGCCAGCAGCTTGGATCACCAGAACACTGAAGCTTTCTTT.

This chain links TRBV20-1 with TRBJ2-3, with D unresolved. This CDR3 comprises 12 residues. V lost 5 bases to trimming and J lost 2 bases, with 8 bases between them. Germline lookup yields CDR1 DFQATT and CDR2 SNEGSKA (reference sequence). The CDR3 DNA follows: TGCAGTGCTGACGCTACCACAGATACGCAGTATTTT. Translated, it gives CSADATTDTQYF.

This clonotype turned up a few times. The chain is built from TRBV12-3 or TRBV12-4 and TRBJ2-3; the D is unclear. Between the trimmed V and J ends, which lost 8 bases and 0 bases, there was a span of 9 bases. The CDR3 is 13 amino acids. The chain's CDR3 is CASSRMSTDTQYF. CDR3 DNA sequence: TGTGCCAGCTCAAGGATGAGCACAGATACGCAGTATTTT.

This clonotype has only one observation. The V call is TRBV7-8, the J call TRBJ2-7; D ambiguous. Trimming left V 7 bases short and J 3 bases short, with 16 bases between. Germline V gene data show CDR1 as SGHVS and CDR2 as FQNEAQ. The CDR3 is 14 amino acids. CDR3 loop: CASTQRTDFYEQYF. CDR3 DNA: TGTGCCAGCACCCAAAGGACGGATTTCTACGAGCAGTACTTC.

The rearrangement uses TRBV4-3 and TRBJ2-7; D gene uncertain. The CDR3 has 14 amino acids. CDR1 is LGHNA and CDR2 is YSLEER in the germline V gene. Trimming took off 0 bases at V and 9 bases at J, with 15 bases between the two ends. In nucleotides, the CDR3 is TGCGCCAGCAGCCAAGATTATCAGCTGGATGTGCAGTACTTC. Protein: CASSQDYQLDVQYF.

This clonotype was detected a few times. The V and J genes are TRBV12-3 or TRBV12-4 and TRBJ2-3; D unclear. Trimming shortened V by 3 bases and J by 5 bases, and 12 bases separated the two germline ends. The CDR3 is 14 amino acids. CDR3 loop: CASSLADFRDTQYF. The CDR3 region has the DNA TGTGCCAGCAGTTTGGCGGATTTCCGAGATACGCAGTATTTT.

The chain combines TRBV5-1 with TRBJ2-5; 9 positions match TRBD1. Germline V gene sequence: CDR1 SGHRS, CDR2 YFSETQ. V lost 0 bases and J lost 5; bases outside the gene matches: 8. This CDR3 is 16 amino acids long. CDR3 nucleotides: TGCGCCAGCAGCTTGGTGCGAGGGACAGGGTTGGAGACCCAGTACTTC. Translating it yields CASSLVRGTGLETQYF.

This chain joins TRBV5-1 and TRBJ2-1, with D possibly matching TRBD2 (5 bases). CDR1 and CDR2 (germline): SGHRS, YFSETQ. This CDR3 has 14 amino acids. Trimming took 7 bases from V and 3 from J, leaving 14 bases between them. The CDR3 DNA follows: TGCGCCAGCGCCCGGGAACCAAACTACAATGAGCAGTTCTTC. This gives the protein CASAREPNYNEQFF.

This clonotype was seen a few times. J is TRBJ2-3 and V is TRBV20-1, with 10 nucleotides matching TRBD2. V shed 1 base, J shed 0 bases, and the junction held 4 bases outside the gene matches. The CDR3 totals 16 residues. CDR1 is DFQATT and CDR2 is SNEGSKA in the germline V gene (reference sequence). The CDR3 protein is CSARGWTSGSTDTQYF. DNA for the CDR3: TGCAGTGCTAGAGGCTGGACTAGCGGTAGCACAGATACGCAGTATTTT.

This clonotype was counted only a few times. The V call is TRBV20-1, the J call TRBJ1-2; the D gene is possibly TRBD1 (5 bases). Trimming took 5 bases from V and 5 from J, leaving 12 bases between them. The V gene's germline CDR1 is DFQATT and CDR2 SNEGSKA (reference sequence). CDR3 size: 12 residues. The CDR3 region has the DNA TGCAGTGCTCCGACAGTCAATTATGGCTACACCTTC. As protein: CSAPTVNYGYTF.

The chain is built from TRBV7-2 and TRBJ2-7, with 13 nucleotides matching TRBD2. The CDR3 length is 16 residues. J gave up 2 bases and V 5 bases, and 6 bases lay outside the gene matches. The V gene's germline CDR1 is SGHTA and CDR2 FQGNSA. The CDR3 region is CASSPLAGGPAYEQYF. DNA of the CDR3: TGTGCCAGCAGCCCACTAGCGGGAGGGCCCGCCTACGAGCAGTACTTC.